The clone carrying this T cell receptor beta chain was found many times. The antigen is unknown. Unique molecular identifiers were incorporated during preparation of the TCRbeta library. TCRdb redid the calling of the PCR reads with MiXCR, one entry per CDR3 protein. The table records a few hundred thousand distinct CDR3 sequences, 27% of them present only once. The sample originates from a study of T-cell reconstitution after alpha-beta-depleted transplantation in children. Findings and caveats of the study: The high TCRbeta diversity at day 60 in some patients came from surviving recipient T cells and thymic progenitors. Alpha-beta T cells about two months after transplant reportedly derived from several hundred expanded graft clones. Most T-cell counts and diversity one year after the transplant came from T cells that were newly produced.

This CDR3 region has 16 residues. V was trimmed by 5 bases and J by 4 bases, leaving 18 bases between them. Looked up from germline, CDR1 is KGHSH and CDR2 is LQKENI. The genes are TRBV18 and TRBJ2-1; perhaps TRBD2 as D (6 bases). The sample consisted of PBMCs, taken before TCRalphabeta/CD19-depleted stem cell transplant. The TCR sequence derives from a boy in the first two years of life with Wiskott-Aldrich syndrome, due to receive a stem cell transplant. The CDR3 protein is CASSGLTGPKYNEQFF. In DNA, the CDR3 is TGTGCCAGCTCAGGACTAACCGGGCCTAAATACAATGAGCAGTTCTTC.